In its sample, the clone carrying this T cell receptor (beta chain) was seen a few times. An oligo carrying a UMI was ligated to the cDNA 3' end. An equimolar mix of RC1.1 and RC1.2 primed the beta chain across TRBC1 and TRBC2. Starting with the second PCR, alpha and beta TCR chains went through separate processing. TCRdb reanalysed the UMI-ligation and nested PCR reads using MiXCR and keeps one entry per CDR3 protein. The sample has over 35,000 distinct CDR3 sequences, about 18% seen once. This sample stems from a study of quantifying T cell responses using KT2 cells. About the research overall: cDNA was made from DNase-treated RNA using alpha and beta constant primers.

The CDR3 consists of 16 residues. With 3 bases removed from V and 4 bases from J, the gap between germline ends came to 19 bases. Looked up from germline, CDR1 is DFQATT and CDR2 is SNEGSKA (reference sequence). The sequenced sample was PBMCs spiked with cells of the T cell clone KT2. The TCR sequence derives from a human donor. The chain combines TRBV20-1 with TRBJ2-1, with D perhaps TRBD1 or TRBD2 (6 bases each). CDR3 sequence: CSASGLVGGAYNEQFF. The CDR3 region has the DNA TGCAGTGCTAGTGGTTTGGTGGGGGGCGCATACAATGAGCAGTTCTTC.